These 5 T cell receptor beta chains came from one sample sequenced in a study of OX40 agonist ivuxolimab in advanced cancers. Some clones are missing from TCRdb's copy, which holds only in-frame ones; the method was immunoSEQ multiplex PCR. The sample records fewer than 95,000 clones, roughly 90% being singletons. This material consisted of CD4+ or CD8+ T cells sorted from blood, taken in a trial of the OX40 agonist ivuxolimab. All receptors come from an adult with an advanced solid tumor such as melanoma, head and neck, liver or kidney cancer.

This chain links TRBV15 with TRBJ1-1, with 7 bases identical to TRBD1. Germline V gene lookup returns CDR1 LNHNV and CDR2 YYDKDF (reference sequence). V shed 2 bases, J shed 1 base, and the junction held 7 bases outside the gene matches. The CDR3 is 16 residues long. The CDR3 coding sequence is TGTGCCACCAGCAGAAGTCCGGGACAGAGGAACACTGAAGCTTTCTTT. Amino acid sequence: CATSRSPGQRNTEAFF.

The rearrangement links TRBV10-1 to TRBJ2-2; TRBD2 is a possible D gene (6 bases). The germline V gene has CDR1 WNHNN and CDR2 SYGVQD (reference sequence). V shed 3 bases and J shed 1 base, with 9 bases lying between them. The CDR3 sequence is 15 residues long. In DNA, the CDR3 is TGCGCCAGCAGTGAAGGAGGGGAGAACACCGGGGAGCTGTTTTTT. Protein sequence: CASSEGGENTGELFF.

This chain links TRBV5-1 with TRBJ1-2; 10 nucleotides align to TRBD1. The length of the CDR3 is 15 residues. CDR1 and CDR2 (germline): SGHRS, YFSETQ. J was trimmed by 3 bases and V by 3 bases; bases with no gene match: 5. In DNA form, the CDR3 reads TGCGCCAGCAGCTCCAGGACAGGGGGTGACTATGGCTACACCTTC. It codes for CASSSRTGGDYGYTF.

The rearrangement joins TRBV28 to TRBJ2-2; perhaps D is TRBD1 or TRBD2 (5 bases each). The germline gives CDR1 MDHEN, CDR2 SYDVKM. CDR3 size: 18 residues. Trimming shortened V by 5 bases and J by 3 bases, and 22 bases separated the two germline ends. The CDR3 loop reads CASSGTGTALSHTGELFF. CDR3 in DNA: TGTGCCAGCAGTGGGACCGGGACCGCCTTATCCCACACCGGGGAGCTGTTTTTT.

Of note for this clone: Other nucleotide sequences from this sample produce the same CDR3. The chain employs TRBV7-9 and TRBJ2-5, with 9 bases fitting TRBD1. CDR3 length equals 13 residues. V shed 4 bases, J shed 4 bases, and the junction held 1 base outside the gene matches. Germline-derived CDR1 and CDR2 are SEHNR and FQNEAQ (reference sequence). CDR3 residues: CASSWGQGETQYF. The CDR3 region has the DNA TGTGCCAGCAGCTGGGGACAGGGAGAGACCCAGTACTTC. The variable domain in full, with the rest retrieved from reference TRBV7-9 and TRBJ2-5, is DTGVSQNPRHKITKRGQNVTFRCDPISEHNRLYWYRQTLGQGPEFLTYFQNEAQLEKSRLLSDRFSAERPKGSFSTLEIQRTEQGDSAMYLCASSWGQGETQYFGPGTRLLVL.